One and the same sample provided the 17 T cell receptor beta chains below, sequenced in a study of T cells after yellow fever vaccination. TCRdb re-called the 5' RACE reads through MiXCR, storing one row per CDR3 protein. The sample holds 95,000 to 100,000 distinct CDR3 sequences, less than 6% seen once. Sequenced material: CD8+ T cells sorted from PBMCs, taken 10 days after the yellow fever booster vaccination. Receptor source: a man aged 18 to 30 who received the YFV17D yellow fever vaccine.

This rearrangement joins TRBV6-2 or TRBV6-3 to TRBJ2-3, with D unresolved. The CDR3 contains 13 residues. Per the germline V gene, CDR1 is MNHEY and CDR2 is SVGEGT. V lost 10 bases to trimming and J lost 2 bases, with 13 bases between them. The CDR3 loop is CATSITFTDTQYF. The CDR3 DNA reads as TGTGCCACCTCGATTACTTTCACAGATACGCAGTATTTT.

The table lists this clonotype with a few counts. This chain joins TRBV7-2 and TRBJ1-1, with 7 positions matching TRBD1. The CDR3 spans 15 residues. After removal of 2 bases from V and 5 bases from J, the junction contained 8 bases not matched to a gene. Germline loops: CDR1 SGHTA, CDR2 FQGNSA. The CDR3, as DNA: TGTGCCAGCAGCTTATGGGACAGCGCCACGACTGAAGCTTTCTTT. The encoded protein is CASSLWDSATTEAFF.

The genes are TRBV11-2 and TRBJ2-2; 9 bases agree with TRBD1. CDR3 size: 16 residues. CDR1 is SGHAT, CDR2 FQNNGV, per germline. The J segment lost 5 bases and the V segment lost 8 bases, leaving 12 bases of the junction unmatched. CDR3 sequence (DNA): TGTGCCAGCGGGGGGCCCGGGACAGGGATAACCGGGGAGCTGTTTTTT. Its protein is CASGGPGTGITGELFF.

This clonotype was seen repeatedly, ten times or more. The CDR3 is CASSQGQGNEKLFF. The CDR3, as DNA: TGCGCCAGCAGCCAAGGACAGGGGAATGAAAAACTGTTTTTT. V usage is TRBV4-1 and J usage is TRBJ1-4, with 8 bases matching TRBD1. Trimming removed 1 base from V and 5 bases from J; junction bases left unmatched: 0. The CDR3 covers 14 residues. Germline V gives CDR1 MGHRA, CDR2 YSYEKL.

This chain links TRBV14 with TRBJ1-3; no clear D. Deletions cut 1 base from V and 0 bases from J, with 4 bases between. The germline gives CDR1 SGHDN, CDR2 FVKESK. The CDR3 covers 14 residues. The CDR3 region has the DNA TGTGCCAGCAGCCAAGGATACTCTGGAAACACCATATATTTT. As protein: CASSQGYSGNTIYF.

This chain uses TRBV19 with TRBJ2-5; maybe TRBD2 (5 bases). With 2 bases removed from V and 1 base from J, the gap between germline ends came to 11 bases. The CDR3 has 15 amino acids. Germline CDR1 is LNHDA and CDR2 is SQIVND (reference sequence). The CDR3 nucleotides read TGTGCCAGTAGTATAAGTTCGGGGATCCAAGAGACCCAGTACTTC. Encoded protein: CASSISSGIQETQYF.

This clonotype was recorded at least ten times. J is TRBJ2-7 and V is TRBV4-2; D is possibly TRBD2 (7 bases). Trimming took off 3 bases at V and 2 bases at J, with 14 bases between the two ends. The CDR3 extends over 15 amino acids. Germline V gives CDR1 LGHNA, CDR2 YNFKEQ. The CDR3 DNA reads TGTGCCAGCAGCCACAAAAGGGGGGGGGCCTACGAGCAGTACTTC. This translates into CASSHKRGGAYEQYF.

This clonotype was observed a few times. This chain uses TRBV5-1 with TRBJ1-2; D gene uncertain. CDR1 is SGHRS, CDR2 YFSETQ, per germline. The CDR3 runs 11 residues. V lost 5 bases, J lost 4 bases, and 6 bases lay in between. In DNA, the CDR3 is TGCGCCAGCAGTTTCGGCTATGGCTACACCTTC. Translation gives CASSFGYGYTF.

This chain connects TRBV7-9 to TRBJ2-3; 7 positions agree with TRBD2. Trimming took 11 bases from V and 4 from J; bases not matched to a gene: 9. This CDR3 region has 13 residues. Germline V gene lookup returns CDR1 SEHNR and CDR2 FQNEAQ (reference sequence). CDR3 in amino acids: CAGRALAADTQYF. In DNA, the CDR3 is TGTGCCGGTCGTGCGCTAGCGGCAGATACGCAGTATTTT.

The chain employs TRBV4-1 and TRBJ2-3, with TRBD1 identical over 8 bases. CDR3 length equals 15 residues. V shed 4 bases, J shed 1 base, and the junction held 4 bases outside the gene matches. Germline V lookup: CDR1 MGHRA, CDR2 YSYEKL. The CDR3 DNA sequence: TGCGCCAGCAGCCCTGCGACAGGGGGCACAGATACGCAGTATTTT. Translation gives CASSPATGGTDTQYF.

This clonotype appeared many times. The V gene is TRBV20-1, the J gene TRBJ2-1; perhaps TRBD2 as D (6 bases). This CDR3 region has 15 residues. V was shortened by 0 bases and J by 2 bases, with 11 bases between the two germline ends. CDR1 DFQATT and CDR2 SNEGSKA come from the germline V gene (reference sequence). The CDR3 protein is CSARDSAGPYNEQFF. The CDR3 region has the DNA TGCAGTGCTAGAGATTCGGCGGGGCCCTACAATGAGCAGTTCTTC.

This clonotype showed up many times. V is TRBV6-5 and J is TRBJ2-6, with TRBD1 as a possible D gene (6 bases). CDR1 and CDR2 (germline): MNHEY, SVGAGI. V lost 0 bases, J lost 2 bases, and 8 bases lay in between. The CDR3 extends over 16 amino acids. DNA of the CDR3: TGTGCCAGCAGTTACTCTTACAGGGCTGGGGCCAACGTCCTGACTTTC. It translates to CASSYSYRAGANVLTF.

This clonotype was seen many times. The chain couples TRBV5-6 to TRBJ2-1; the match to TRBD2 covers 7 bases. The V segment lost 0 bases and the J segment 1 base; nucleotides outside the gene matches: 4. CDR3 length equals 16 residues. CDR1 is SGHDT, CDR2 YYEEEE, per germline. CDR3 DNA sequence: TGTGCCAGCAGCTTGGTGTCGGGGGGATCCTACAATGAGCAGTTCTTC. Translated, it gives CASSLVSGGSYNEQFF.

This clonotype was seen a handful of times. The gene calls are TRBV12-3 or TRBV12-4 and TRBJ2-3; D gene ambiguous. There are 12 residues in the CDR3. V lost 1 base to trimming and J lost 9 bases, with 8 bases between them. The CDR3 loop reads CASSLESRTQYF. The DNA of the CDR3 is TGTGCCAGCAGTTTAGAGTCGAGAACGCAGTATTTT.

This clonotype has a handful of counts. The J gene is TRBJ2-2, the V gene TRBV9; D ambiguous. V lost 4 bases and J 1 base, leaving 11 bases between the germline ends. CDR3 length: 15 amino acids. Germline lookup yields CDR1 SGDLS and CDR2 YYNGEE. The CDR3 region has the DNA TGTGCCAGCAGCCTTCGGGCCCAGAACACCGGGGAGCTGTTTTTT. Translated: CASSLRAQNTGELFF.

With respect to this clonotype: A much larger clone sits a single nucleotide away, making a read error possible. The rearrangement uses TRBV11-2 and TRBJ2-3; D perhaps matches TRBD1 (5 bases). Trimming left V 5 bases short and J 0 bases short, with 12 bases between. Per the germline V gene, CDR1 is SGHAT and CDR2 is FQNNGV. The CDR3 is made up of 15 amino acids. The CDR3 reads CASSLGRASTDTQYF. The CDR3 nucleotides read TGTGCCAGCAGCCTGGGGCGAGCTAGCACAGATACGCAGTATTTT.

This clonotype occurred a few times. The chain joins TRBV4-2 to TRBJ2-2, with 8 bases identical to TRBD2. The CDR3 totals 16 residues. Germline assignment: CDR1 LGHNA and CDR2 YNFKEQ. With 4 bases clipped from V and 1 base from J, the junction kept 5 bases outside the gene matches. This chain's CDR3 is CASSPLSGGNTGELFF. In DNA form, the CDR3 reads TGTGCCAGCAGCCCTCTCAGCGGGGGGAACACCGGGGAGCTGTTTTTT.